This T cell receptor beta chain is drawn from a study of T cell responses to AZD1222 COVID-19 vaccine (dated by TCRdb to the early 2020s). Background for the entire study: TCR sequencing was performed for fewer than 250 trial participants, of whom some 200 were given two doses of AZD1222 and some 26 were given two doses of MenACWY control vaccine. Trial participants were enrolled by age into subgroups of 18-55, 56-69 and 70-plus years, and around 150, 28 and 57 TCR-sequenced participants, respectively, were included in these subgroups.

What this sample's time point label stands for: about 28 days (+/-7) after the second vaccine dose. AZD1222 recipients given second doses at about 4 weeks or at about 12 weeks were pooled, since spike-specific TCR depth and breadth were not found to differ between the two schedules. Vaccinee samples were obtained from the UK trials COV001 and COV002, which included a single-blind randomized controlled phase 2/3 trial of AZD1222 (ChAdOx1 nCoV-19) in healthy adults. Trial participant PBMC samples were collected at day 0 and day 28 after the second dose for TCRbeta chain sequencing. Note on this clone: Its cognate antigen has yet to be identified. No clone much larger than this one lies a single base away; base qualities are absent.

The CDR3 regions of human TCRbeta chains were analyzed by immunosequencing. Processing in the source paper ran as follows. TCRs in the repertoires were compared against a reference library of SARS-CoV-2-specific TCRs that had been generated with the MIRA antigen-specificity platform. Breadth was defined as the fraction of unique TCRs that were SARS-CoV-2-associated. Depth was defined as the fraction of total T cells that were SARS-CoV-2-associated. Using the MIRA data, each spike-specific TCR was mapped to the spike region that the TCR reacts to and placed in a CD4 or CD8 class. Log10-transformed breadth and depth values were compared by one-way ANOVA with Sidak's multiple comparisons tests. The table comes from immuneACCESS by way of TCRdb, which keeps in-frame sequences with V and J called. Part of the clones is missing from these tables; in studies checked, under half for an unresolved V gene and the rest for unknown reasons. The V and J calls and clone size were taken over from that table, and D and trimming were inferred from the DNA. In all, the sample holds 85,000 to 120,000 clones, and 90% of those were seen once. The top ten constitute 6.5% to 10% of the sample.

V lost 2 bases and J lost 2 bases; the stretch between them is 16 bases long. The CDR3 contains 17 residues, cysteine and phenylalanine counted. The entry retains the CDR3 DNA only, 51 bases that are in frame from base 1. CDR1 and CDR2, per the germline V gene (reference sequence), are SEHNR and FQNEAQ. On the study overall, not on this receptor specifically: Most participants were white British and females outnumbered males, and the authors suggested that clonal diversity may have been underestimated. After two AZD1222 doses, spike-specific TCR breadth and depth were significantly higher than at day 0 and than in MenACWY recipients. Epitopes outside the regions mutated in the B.1.351 and B.1.1.7 variants were reportedly recognized by nearly half of the unique spike-specific TCRs. Because no samples from the day 14 peak response were available, repertoires could be characterized only after the peak T cell response. Conclusions about previously exposed vaccinees were limited because only six or seven AZD1222 recipients were SARS-CoV-2 seropositive at baseline. In the small 56-69-year group, the increase in depth fell short of significance, most likely because of low power. The whole spike protein was spanned by vaccine-associated CD4 TCRs, and dominant responses were seen in regions 160-218 and 743-854.

The sequencing here drew on peripheral blood, taken 28 days after the second AZD1222 dose. The sequence is built from TRBV7-9 and TRBJ1-3; 6 matching bases give a weak D call of TRBD1. The sequence was obtained from an adult who received the AZD1222 COVID-19 vaccine. The CDR3 has the sequence CASSLIWGPRAGNTIYF. The base sequence is TGTGCCAGCAGCTTAATTTGGGGGCCGCGGGCTGGAAACACCATATATTTT.